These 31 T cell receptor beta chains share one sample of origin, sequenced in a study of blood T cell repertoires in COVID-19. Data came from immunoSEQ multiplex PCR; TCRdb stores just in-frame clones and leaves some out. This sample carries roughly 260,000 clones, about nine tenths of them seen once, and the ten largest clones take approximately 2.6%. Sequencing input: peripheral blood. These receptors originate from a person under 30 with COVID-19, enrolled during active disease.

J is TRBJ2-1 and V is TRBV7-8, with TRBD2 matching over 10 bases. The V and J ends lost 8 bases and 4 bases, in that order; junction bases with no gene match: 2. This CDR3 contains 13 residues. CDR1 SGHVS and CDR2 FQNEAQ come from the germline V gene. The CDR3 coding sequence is TGTGCCAGCGCTAGCGGGGGATACAATGAGCAGTTCTTC. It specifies CASASGGYNEQFF.

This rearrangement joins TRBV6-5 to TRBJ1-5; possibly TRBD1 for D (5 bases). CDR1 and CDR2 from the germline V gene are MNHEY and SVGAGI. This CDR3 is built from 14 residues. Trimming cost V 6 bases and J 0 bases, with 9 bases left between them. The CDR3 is CASSGHLSNQPQHF. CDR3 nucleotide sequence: TGTGCCAGCAGCGGACATCTTAGCAATCAGCCCCAGCATTTT.

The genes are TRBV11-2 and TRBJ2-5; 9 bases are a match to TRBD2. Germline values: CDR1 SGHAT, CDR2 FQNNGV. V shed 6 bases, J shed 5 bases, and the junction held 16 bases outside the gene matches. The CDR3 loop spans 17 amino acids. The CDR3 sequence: CASSTGQLREGPETQYF. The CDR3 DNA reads TGTGCCAGCAGTACAGGACAGTTGCGGGAGGGCCCGGAGACCCAGTACTTC. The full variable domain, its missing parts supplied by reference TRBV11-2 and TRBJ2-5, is EAGVAQSPRYKIIEKRQSVAFWCNPISGHATLYWYQQILGQGPKLLIQFQNNGVVDDSQLPKDRFSAERLKGVDSTLKIQPAKLEDSAVYLCASSTGQLREGPETQYFGPGTRLLVL.

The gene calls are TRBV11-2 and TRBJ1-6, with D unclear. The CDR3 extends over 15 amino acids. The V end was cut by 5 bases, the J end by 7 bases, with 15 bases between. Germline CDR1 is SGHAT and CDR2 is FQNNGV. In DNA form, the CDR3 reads TGTGCCAGCAGCAGCGGGAGGGCACCGAATTCACCCCTCCACTTT. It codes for CASSSGRAPNSPLHF.

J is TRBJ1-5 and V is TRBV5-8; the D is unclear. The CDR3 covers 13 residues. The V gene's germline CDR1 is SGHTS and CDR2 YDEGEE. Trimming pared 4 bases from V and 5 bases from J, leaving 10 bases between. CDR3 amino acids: CASSIIEHQPQHF. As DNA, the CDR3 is TGTGCCAGCAGCATCATAGAGCATCAGCCCCAGCATTTT.

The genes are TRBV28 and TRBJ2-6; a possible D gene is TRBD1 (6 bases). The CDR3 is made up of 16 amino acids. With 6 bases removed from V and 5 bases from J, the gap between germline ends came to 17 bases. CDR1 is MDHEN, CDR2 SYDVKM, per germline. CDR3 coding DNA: TGTGCCAGCAGCCCAGGGGTAGCTGACCGGGCCAACGTCCTGACTTTC. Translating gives CASSPGVADRANVLTF.

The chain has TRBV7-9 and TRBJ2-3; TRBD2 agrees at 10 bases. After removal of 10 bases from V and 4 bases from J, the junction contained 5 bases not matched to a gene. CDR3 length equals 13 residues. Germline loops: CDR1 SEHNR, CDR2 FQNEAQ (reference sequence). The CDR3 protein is CATLAGVSDTQYF. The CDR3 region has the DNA TGTGCCACCCTAGCGGGAGTCTCAGATACGCAGTATTTT. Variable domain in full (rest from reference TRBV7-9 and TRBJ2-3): DTGVSQNPRHKITKRGQNVTFRCDPISEHNRLYWYRQTLGQGPEFLTYFQNEAQLEKSRLLSDRFSAERPKGSFSTLEIQRTEQGDSAMYLCATLAGVSDTQYFGPGTRLTVL.

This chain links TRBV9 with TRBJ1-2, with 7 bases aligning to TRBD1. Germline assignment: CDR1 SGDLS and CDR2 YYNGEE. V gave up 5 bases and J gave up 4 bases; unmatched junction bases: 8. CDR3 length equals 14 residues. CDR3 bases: TGTGCCAGCAGTCGCCAGGGGGATACCTATGGCTACACCTTC. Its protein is CASSRQGDTYGYTF.

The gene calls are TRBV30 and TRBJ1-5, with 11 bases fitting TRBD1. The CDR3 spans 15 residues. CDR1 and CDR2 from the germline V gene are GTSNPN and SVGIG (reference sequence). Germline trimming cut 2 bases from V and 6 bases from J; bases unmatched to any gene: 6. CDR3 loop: CAWSFPGTGGQPQHF. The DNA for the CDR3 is TGTGCCTGGAGTTTCCCCGGGACAGGGGGTCAGCCCCAGCATTTT. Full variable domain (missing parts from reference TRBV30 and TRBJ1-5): SQTIHQWPATLVQPVGSPLSLECTVEGTSNPNLYWYRQAAGRGLQLLFYSVGIGQISSEVPQNLSASRPQDRQFILSSKKLLLSDSGFYLCAWSFPGTGGQPQHFGDGTRLSIL.

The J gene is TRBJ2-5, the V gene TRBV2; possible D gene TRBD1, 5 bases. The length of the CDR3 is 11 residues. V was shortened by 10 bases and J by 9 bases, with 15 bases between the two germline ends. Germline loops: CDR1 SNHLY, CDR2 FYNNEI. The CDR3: CAIERGVPQYF. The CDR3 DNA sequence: TGTGCCATCGAAAGGGGCGTCCCCCAGTACTTC.

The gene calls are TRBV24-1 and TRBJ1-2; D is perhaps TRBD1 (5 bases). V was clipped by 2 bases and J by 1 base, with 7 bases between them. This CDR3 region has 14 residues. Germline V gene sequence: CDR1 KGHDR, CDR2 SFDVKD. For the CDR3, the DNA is TGTGCCACCAGTGATTGGGACTTTAACTATGGCTACACCTTC. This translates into CATSDWDFNYGYTF.

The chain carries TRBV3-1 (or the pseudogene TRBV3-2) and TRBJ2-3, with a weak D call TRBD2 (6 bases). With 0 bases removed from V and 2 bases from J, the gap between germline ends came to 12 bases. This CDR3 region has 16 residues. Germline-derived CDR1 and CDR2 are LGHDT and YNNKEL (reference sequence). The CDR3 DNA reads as TGTGCCAGCAGCCAAGATAGCGGCCTTCACACAGATACGCAGTATTTT. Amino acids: CASSQDSGLHTDTQYF.

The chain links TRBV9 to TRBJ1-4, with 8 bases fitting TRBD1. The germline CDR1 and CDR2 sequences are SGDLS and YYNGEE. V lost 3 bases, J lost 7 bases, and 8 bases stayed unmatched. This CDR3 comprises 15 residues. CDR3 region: CASSERTGRGEKLFF. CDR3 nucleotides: TGTGCCAGCAGCGAACGGACAGGGCGGGGTGAAAAACTGTTTTTT. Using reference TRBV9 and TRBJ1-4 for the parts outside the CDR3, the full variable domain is DSGVTQTPKHLITATGQRVTLRCSPRSGDLSVYWYQQSLDQGLQFLIQYYNGEERAKGNILERFSAQQFPDLHSELNLSSLELGDSALYFCASSERTGRGEKLFFGSGTQLSVL.

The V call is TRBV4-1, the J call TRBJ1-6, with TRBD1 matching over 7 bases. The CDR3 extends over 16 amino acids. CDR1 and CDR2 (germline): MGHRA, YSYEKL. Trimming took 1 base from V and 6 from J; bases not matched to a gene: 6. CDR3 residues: CASSQVLGTANSPLHF. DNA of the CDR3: TGCGCCAGCAGCCAAGTTCTCGGGACAGCTAATTCACCCCTCCACTTT.

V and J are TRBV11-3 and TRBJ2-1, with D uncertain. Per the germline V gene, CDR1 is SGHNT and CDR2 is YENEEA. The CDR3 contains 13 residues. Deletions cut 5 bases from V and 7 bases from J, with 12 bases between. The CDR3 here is CASSAESLNEQFF. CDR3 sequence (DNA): TGTGCCAGCAGCGCCGAGAGTTTGAATGAGCAGTTCTTC.

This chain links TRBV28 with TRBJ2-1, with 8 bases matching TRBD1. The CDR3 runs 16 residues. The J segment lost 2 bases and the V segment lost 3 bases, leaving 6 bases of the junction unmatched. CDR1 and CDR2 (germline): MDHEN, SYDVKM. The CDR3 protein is CASSLYDRGPYNEQFF. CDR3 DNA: TGTGCCAGCAGTTTGTACGACAGGGGCCCCTACAATGAGCAGTTCTTC.

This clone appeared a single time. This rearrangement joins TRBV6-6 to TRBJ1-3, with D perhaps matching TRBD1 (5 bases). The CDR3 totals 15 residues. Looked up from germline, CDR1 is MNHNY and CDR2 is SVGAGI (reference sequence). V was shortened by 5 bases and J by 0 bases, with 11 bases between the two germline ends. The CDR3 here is CASSQSTGSGNTIYF. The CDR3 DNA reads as TGTGCCAGCAGTCAAAGCACAGGCTCTGGAAACACCATATATTTT.

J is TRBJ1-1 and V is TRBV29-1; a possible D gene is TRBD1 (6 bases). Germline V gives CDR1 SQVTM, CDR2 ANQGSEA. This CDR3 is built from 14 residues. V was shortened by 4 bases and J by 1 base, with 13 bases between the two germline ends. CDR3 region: CSVVVGAENTEAFF. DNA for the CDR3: TGCAGCGTTGTTGTGGGGGCCGAGAACACTGAAGCTTTCTTT. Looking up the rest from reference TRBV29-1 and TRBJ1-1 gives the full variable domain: SAVISQKPSRDICQRGTSLTIQCQVDSQVTMMFWYRQQPGQSLTLIATANQGSEATYESGFVIDKFPISRPNLTFSTLTVSNMSPEDSSIYLCSVVVGAENTEAFFGQGTRLTVV.

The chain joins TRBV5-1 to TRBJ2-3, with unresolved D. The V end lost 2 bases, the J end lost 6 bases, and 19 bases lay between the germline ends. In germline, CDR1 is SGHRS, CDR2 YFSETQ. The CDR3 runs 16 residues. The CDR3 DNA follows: TGCGCCAGCAGCTTCAGAAATGATCCTCGATTTGATACGCAGTATTTT. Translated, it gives CASSFRNDPRFDTQYF.

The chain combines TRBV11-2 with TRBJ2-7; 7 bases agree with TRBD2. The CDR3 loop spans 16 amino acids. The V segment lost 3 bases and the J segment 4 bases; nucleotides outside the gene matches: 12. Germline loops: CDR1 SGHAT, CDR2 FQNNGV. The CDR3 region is CASSLSAGVAKYEQYF. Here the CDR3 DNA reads TGTGCCAGCAGCTTGTCTGCGGGAGTAGCAAAATACGAGCAGTACTTC.

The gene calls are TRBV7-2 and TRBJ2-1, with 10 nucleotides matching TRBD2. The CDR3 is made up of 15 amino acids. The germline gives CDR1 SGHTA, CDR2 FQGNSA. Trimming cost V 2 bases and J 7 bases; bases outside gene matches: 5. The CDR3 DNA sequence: TGTGCCAGCAGCTTACTAGCGGGAGTGAGAAATGAGCAGTTCTTC. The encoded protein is CASSLLAGVRNEQFF.

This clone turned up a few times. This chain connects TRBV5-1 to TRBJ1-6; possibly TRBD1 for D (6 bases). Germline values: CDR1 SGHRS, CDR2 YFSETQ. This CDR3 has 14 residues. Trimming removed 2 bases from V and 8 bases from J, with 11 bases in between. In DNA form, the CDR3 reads TGCGCCAGCAGCTTCAACGGGGGGCATTCACCCCTCCACTTT. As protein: CASSFNGGHSPLHF.

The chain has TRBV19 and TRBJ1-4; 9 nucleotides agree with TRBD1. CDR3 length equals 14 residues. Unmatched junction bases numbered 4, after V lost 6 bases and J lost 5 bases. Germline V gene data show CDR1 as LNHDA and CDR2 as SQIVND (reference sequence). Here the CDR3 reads CASRTTGGNEKLFF. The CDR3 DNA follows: TGTGCCAGTAGGACGACAGGGGGAAATGAAAAACTGTTTTTT.

In DNA form, the CDR3 reads TGTGCCAGCAGCTCAAGGACTAGCGGATTAGCCAAAAACATTCAGTACTTC. Its protein product is CASSSRTSGLAKNIQYF. The chain uses TRBV7-8 and TRBJ2-4, with TRBD2 matching 10 bases. Germline trimming cut 4 bases from V and 0 bases from J; bases unmatched to any gene: 6. Per germline, CDR1 SGHVS and CDR2 FQNEAQ. The CDR3 length is 17 residues.

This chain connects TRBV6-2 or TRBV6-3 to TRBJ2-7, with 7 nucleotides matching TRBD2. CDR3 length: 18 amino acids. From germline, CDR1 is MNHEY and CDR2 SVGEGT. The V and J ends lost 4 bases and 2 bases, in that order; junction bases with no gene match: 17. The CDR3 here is CASSSLLAGREYTYEQYF. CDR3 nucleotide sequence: TGTGCCAGCAGTTCCCTCCTAGCCGGGCGGGAGTACACCTACGAGCAGTACTTC.

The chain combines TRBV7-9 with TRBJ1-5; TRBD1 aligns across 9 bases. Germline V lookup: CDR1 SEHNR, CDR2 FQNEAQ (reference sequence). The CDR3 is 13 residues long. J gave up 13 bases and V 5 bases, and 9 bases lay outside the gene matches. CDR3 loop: CASSLPGQGPQHF. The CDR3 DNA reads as TGTGCCAGCAGCCTCCCGGGACAGGGTCCTCAGCATTTT.

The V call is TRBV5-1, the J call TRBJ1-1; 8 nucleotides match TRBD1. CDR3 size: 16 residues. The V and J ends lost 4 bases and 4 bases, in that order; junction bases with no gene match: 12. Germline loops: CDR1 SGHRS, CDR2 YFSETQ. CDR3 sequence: CASSPGQGIVSTEAFF. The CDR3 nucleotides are TGCGCCAGCAGCCCTGGACAGGGCATAGTATCCACTGAAGCTTTCTTT.

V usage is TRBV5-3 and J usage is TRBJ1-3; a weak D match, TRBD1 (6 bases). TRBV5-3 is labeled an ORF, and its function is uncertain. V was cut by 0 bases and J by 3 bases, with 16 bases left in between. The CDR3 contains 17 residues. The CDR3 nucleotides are TGTGCCAGAAGCTTGGTTACGGGACACCTCAATGGAAACACCATATATTTT. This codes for CARSLVTGHLNGNTIYF.

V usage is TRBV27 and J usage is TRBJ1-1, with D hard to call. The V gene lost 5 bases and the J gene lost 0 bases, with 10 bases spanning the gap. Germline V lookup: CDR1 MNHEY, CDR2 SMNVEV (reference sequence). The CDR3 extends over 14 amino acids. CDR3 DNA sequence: TGTGCCAGCAGTCGGGGAACTATGAACACTGAAGCTTTCTTT. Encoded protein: CASSRGTMNTEAFF.

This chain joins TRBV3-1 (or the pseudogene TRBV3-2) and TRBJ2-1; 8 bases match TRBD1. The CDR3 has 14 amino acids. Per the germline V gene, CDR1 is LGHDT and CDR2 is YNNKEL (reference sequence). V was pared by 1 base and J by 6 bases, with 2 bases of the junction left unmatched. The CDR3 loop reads CASSQGTGGNEQFF. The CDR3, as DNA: TGTGCCAGCAGCCAAGGCACAGGGGGCAATGAGCAGTTCTTC.

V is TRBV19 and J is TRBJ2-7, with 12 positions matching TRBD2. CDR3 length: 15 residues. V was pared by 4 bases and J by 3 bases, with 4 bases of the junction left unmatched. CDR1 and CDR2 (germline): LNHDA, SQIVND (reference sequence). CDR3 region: CASSTTGLAGYEQYF. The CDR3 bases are TGTGCCAGTAGTACGACGGGACTAGCGGGCTACGAGCAGTACTTC.